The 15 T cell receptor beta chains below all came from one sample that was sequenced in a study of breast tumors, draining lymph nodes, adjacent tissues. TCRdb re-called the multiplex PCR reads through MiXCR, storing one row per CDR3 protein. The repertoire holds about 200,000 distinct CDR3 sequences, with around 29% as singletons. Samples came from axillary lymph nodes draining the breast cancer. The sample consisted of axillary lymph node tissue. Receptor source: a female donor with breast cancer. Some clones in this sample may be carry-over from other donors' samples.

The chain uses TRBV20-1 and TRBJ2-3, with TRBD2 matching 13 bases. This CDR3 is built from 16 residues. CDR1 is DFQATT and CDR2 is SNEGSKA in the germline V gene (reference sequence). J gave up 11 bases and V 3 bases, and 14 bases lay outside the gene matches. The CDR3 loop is CSASPRTSGGGDEQYF. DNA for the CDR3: TGCAGTGCTAGTCCTCGGACTAGCGGGGGTGGAGATGAGCAGTATTTT.

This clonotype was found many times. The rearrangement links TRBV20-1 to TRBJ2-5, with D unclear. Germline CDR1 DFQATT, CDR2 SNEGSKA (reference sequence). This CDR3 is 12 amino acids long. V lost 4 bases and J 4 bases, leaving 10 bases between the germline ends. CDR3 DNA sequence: TGCAGTGCTAATCCGGTGGGAGAGACCCAGTACTTC. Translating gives CSANPVGETQYF.

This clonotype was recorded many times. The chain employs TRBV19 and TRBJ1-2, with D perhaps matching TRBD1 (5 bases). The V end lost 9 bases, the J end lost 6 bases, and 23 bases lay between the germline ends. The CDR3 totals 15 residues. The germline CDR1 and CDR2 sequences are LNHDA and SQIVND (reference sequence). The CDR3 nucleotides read TGTGCCAGCAAGGAGGGACGTCCCTCCCTAAATGGCTACACCTTC. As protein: CASKEGRPSLNGYTF.

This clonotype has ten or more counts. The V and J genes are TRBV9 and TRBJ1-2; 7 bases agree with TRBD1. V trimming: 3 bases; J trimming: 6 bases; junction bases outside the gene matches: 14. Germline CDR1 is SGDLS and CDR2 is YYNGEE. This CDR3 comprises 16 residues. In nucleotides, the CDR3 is TGTGCCAGCAGCGCCTCGACAGGGAATCGTGCGGATGGCTACACCTTC. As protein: CASSASTGNRADGYTF.

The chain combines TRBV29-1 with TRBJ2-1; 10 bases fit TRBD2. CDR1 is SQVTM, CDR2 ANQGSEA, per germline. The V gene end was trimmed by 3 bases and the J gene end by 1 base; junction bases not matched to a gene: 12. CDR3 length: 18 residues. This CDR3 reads CSVEEYLAGDVSYNEQFF. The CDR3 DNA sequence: TGCAGCGTTGAGGAGTATCTAGCGGGAGATGTATCCTACAATGAGCAGTTCTTC.

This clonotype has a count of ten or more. The DNA for the CDR3 is TGCAGTGCTGGACTAGCGGGTAGGGGAGAGACCCAGTACTTC. Its protein product is CSAGLAGRGETQYF. This chain joins TRBV20-1 and TRBJ2-5; 11 positions match TRBD2. In germline, CDR1 is DFQATT, CDR2 SNEGSKA (reference sequence). The CDR3 covers 14 residues. The junction had 6 bases not matched to a gene; V was cut back by 5 bases and J by 4 bases.

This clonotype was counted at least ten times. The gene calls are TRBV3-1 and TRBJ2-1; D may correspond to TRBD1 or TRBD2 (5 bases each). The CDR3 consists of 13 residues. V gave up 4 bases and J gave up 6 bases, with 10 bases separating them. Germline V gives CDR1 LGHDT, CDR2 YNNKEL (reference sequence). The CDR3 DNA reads TGTGCCAGCAGCCCCGGGACGGCCAATGAGCAGTTCTTC. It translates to CASSPGTANEQFF.

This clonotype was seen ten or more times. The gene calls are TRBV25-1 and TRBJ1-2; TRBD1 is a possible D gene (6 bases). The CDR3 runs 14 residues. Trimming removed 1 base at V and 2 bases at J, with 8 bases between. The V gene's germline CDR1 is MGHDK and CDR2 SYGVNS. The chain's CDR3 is CASSESQGNYGYTF. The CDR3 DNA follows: TGTGCCAGCAGTGAATCCCAGGGGAACTATGGCTACACCTTC.

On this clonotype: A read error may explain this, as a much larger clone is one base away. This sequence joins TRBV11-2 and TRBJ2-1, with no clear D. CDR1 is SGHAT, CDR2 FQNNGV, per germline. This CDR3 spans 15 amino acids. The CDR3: CVSSLDRVGYNEQFF. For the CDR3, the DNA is TGTGTCAGCAGCTTAGATCGGGTGGGGTACAATGAGCAGTTCTTC.

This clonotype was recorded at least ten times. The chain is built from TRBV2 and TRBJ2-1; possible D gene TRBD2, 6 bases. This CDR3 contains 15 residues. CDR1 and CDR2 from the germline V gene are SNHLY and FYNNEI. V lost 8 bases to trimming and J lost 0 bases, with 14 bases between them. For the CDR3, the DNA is TGTGCCAGCGGCCGGGACTTGAGCTCCTACAATGAGCAGTTCTTC. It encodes CASGRDLSSYNEQFF.

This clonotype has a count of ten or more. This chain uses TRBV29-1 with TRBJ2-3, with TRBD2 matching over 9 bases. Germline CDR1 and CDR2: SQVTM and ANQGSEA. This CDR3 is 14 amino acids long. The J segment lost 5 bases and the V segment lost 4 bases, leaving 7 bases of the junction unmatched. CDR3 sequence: CSVGLAGLGDTQYF. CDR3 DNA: TGCAGCGTTGGGCTAGCGGGACTGGGAGATACGCAGTATTTT.

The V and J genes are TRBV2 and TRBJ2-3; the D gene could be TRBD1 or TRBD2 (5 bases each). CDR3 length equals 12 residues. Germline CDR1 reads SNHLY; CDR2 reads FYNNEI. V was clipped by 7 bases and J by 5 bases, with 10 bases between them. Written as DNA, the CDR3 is TGTGCCAGCACAGGGACGGGAGATACGCAGTATTTT. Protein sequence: CASTGTGDTQYF.

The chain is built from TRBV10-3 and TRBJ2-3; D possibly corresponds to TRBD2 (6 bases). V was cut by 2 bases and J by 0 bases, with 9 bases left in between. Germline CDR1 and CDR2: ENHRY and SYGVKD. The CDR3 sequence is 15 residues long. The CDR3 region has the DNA TGTGCCATCAGTGAGGGACTAATTAGCACAGATACGCAGTATTTT. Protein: CAISEGLISTDTQYF.

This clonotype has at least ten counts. Here the CDR3 reads CASSLPDQGEETQYF. In nucleotides, the CDR3 is TGTGCCAGCAGTCTCCCCGATCAGGGTGAAGAGACCCAGTACTTC. The rearrangement joins TRBV6-4 to TRBJ2-5, with D perhaps matching TRBD1 (5 bases). The germline V and J ends were trimmed by 5 bases and 3 bases, with 16 bases remaining between them. The CDR3 has 15 residues. Germline loops: CDR1 MRHNA, CDR2 SNTAGT.

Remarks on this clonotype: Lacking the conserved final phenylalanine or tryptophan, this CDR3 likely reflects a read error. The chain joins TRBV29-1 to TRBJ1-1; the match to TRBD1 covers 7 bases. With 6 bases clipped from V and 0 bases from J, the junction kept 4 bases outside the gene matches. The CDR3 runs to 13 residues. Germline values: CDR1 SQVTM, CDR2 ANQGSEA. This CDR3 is CSVQQGMNTEAFS. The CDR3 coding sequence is TGCAGCGTACAACAGGGGATGAACACTGAAGCTTTCTCT.